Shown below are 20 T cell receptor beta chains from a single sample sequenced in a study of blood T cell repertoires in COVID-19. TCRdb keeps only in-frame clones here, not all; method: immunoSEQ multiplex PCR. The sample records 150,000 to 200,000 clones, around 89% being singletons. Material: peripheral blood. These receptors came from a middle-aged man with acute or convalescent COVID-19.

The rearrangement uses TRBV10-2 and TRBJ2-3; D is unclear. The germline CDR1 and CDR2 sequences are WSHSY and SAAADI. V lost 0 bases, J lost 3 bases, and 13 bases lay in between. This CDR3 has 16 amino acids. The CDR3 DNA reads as TGCGCCAGCAGTGAGTCTCTAACGGGTGGGACAGATACGCAGTATTTT. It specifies CASSESLTGGTDTQYF.

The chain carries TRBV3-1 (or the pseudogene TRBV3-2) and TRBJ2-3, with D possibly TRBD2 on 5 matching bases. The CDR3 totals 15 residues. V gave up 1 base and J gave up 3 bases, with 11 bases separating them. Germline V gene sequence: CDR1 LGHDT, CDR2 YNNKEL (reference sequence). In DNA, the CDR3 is TGTGCCAGCAGCCAAGGAGCGGATCAAACAGATACGCAGTATTTT. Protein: CASSQGADQTDTQYF.

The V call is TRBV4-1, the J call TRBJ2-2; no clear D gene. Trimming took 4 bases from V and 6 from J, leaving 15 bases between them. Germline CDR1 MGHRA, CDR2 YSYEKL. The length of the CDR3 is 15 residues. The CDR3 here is CASSPPAPAAGELFF. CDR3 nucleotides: TGCGCCAGCAGCCCGCCCGCTCCTGCGGCCGGGGAGCTGTTTTTT.

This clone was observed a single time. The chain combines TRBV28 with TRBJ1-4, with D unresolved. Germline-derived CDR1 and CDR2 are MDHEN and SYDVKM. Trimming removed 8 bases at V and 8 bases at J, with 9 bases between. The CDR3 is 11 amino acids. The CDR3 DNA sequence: TGTGCCAGCGGAATACAGGAAAAACTGTTTTTT. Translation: CASGIQEKLFF.

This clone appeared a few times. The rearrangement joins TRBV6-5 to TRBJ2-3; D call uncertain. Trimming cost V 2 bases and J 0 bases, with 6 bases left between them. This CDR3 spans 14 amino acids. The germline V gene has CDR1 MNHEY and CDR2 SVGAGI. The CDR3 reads CASSYEVSTDTQYF. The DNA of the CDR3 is TGTGCCAGCAGTTACGAGGTTAGCACAGATACGCAGTATTTT.

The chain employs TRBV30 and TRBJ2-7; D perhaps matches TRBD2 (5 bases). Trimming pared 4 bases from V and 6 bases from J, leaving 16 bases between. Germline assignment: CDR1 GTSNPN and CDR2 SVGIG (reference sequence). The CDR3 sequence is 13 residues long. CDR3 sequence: CAWNGGSLAEQYV. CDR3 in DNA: TGTGCCTGGAATGGAGGTAGTTTGGCCGAGCAGTACGTC.

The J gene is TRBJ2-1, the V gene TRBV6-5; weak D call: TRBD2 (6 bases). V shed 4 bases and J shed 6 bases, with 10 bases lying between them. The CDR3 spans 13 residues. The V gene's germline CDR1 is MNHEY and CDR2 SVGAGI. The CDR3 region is CASSSGTFNEQFF. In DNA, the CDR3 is TGTGCCAGCAGTTCCGGGACTTTCAATGAGCAGTTCTTC.

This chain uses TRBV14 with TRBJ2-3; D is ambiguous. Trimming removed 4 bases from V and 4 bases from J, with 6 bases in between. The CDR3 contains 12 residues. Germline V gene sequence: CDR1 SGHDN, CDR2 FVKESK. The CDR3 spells CASSLSSDTQYF. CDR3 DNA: TGTGCCAGCAGCCTCTCTTCAGATACGCAGTATTTT.

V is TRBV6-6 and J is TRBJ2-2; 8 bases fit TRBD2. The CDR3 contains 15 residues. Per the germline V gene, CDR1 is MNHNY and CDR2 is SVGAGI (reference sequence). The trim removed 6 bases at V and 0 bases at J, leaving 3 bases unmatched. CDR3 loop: CASSLAGPNTGELFF. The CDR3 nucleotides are TGTGCCAGCAGCCTAGCGGGTCCGAACACCGGGGAGCTGTTTTTT.

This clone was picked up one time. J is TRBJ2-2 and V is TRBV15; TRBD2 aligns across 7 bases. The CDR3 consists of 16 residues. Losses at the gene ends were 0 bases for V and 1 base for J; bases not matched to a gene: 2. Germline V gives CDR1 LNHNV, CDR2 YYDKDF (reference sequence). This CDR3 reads CATSREPGGNTGELFF. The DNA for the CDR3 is TGTGCCACCAGCAGAGAACCGGGAGGGAACACCGGGGAGCTGTTTTTT.

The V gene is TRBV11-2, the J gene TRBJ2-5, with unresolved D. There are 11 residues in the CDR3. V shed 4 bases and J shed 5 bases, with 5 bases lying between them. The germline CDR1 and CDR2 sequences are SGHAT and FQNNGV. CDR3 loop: CASSSVETQYF. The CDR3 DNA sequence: TGTGCCAGCAGCTCAGTGGAGACCCAGTACTTC.

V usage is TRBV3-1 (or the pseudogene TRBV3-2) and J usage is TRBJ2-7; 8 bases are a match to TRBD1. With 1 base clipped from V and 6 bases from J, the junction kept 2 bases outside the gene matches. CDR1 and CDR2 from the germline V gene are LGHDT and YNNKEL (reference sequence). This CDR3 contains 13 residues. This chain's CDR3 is CASSQGQGTEQYF. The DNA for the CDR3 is TGTGCCAGCAGCCAAGGACAGGGGACCGAGCAGTACTTC.

The CDR3 region has the DNA TGTGCCAGCAGTTACTCTACCGGGACTTTGGGGGGGACCCAGTACTTC. Translated, it gives CASSYSTGTLGGTQYF. V and J are TRBV6-5 and TRBJ2-5, with TRBD2 as a possible D gene (6 bases). V lost 0 bases to trimming and J lost 7 bases, with 18 bases between them. From germline, CDR1 is MNHEY and CDR2 SVGAGI. The length of the CDR3 is 16 residues.

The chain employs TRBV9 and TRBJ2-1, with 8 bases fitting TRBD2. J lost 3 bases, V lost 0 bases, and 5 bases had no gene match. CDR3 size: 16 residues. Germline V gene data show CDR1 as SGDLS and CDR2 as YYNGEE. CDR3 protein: CASSVVGSGDYNEQFF. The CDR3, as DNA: TGTGCCAGCAGCGTAGTCGGTAGCGGGGACTACAATGAGCAGTTCTTC.

This chain's CDR3 is CASSQDLPSGYEQYF. The CDR3 DNA sequence: TGTGCCAGCAGCCAAGATCTACCTAGCGGTTACGAGCAGTACTTC. The chain combines TRBV4-2 with TRBJ2-7; 7 bases fit TRBD2. CDR1 and CDR2 from the germline V gene are LGHNA and YNFKEQ. V trimming: 0 bases; J trimming: 4 bases; junction bases outside the gene matches: 6. This CDR3 is 15 amino acids long.

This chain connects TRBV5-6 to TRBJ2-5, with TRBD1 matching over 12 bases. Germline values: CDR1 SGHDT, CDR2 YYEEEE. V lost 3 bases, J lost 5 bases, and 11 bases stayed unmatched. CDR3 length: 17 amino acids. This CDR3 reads CASSSLVGTGGVETQYF. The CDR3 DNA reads TGTGCCAGCAGCTCCCTCGTTGGGACAGGGGGCGTGGAGACCCAGTACTTC.

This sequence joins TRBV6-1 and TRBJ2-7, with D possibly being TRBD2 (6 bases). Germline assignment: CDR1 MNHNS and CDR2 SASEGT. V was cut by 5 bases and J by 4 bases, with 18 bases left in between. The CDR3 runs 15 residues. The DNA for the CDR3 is TGTGCCAGCAGTCTCCGAGCGGGTGAGATATACGAGCAGTACTTC. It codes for CASSLRAGEIYEQYF.

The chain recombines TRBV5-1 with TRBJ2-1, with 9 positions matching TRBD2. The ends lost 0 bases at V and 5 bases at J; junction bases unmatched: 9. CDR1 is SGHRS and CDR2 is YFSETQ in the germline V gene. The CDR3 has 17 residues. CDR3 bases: TGCGCCAGCAGCTTGGTAGTAAGGCTAGCGGGAAACAATGAGCAGTTCTTC. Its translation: CASSLVVRLAGNNEQFF.

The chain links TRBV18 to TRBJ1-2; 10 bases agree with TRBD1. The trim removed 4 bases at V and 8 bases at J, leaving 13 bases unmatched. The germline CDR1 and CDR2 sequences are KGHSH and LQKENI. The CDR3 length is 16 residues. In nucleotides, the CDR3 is TGTGCCAGCTCACATACTTCCGGGACAGGGGAAGGAGGCTACACCTTC. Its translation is CASSHTSGTGEGGYTF. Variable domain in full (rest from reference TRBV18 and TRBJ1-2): NAGVMQNPRHLVRRRGQEARLRCSPMKGHSHVYWYRQLPEEGLKFMVYLQKENIIDESGMPKERFSAEFPKEGPSILRIQQVVRGDSAAYFCASSHTSGTGEGGYTFGSGTRLTVV.

CDR3 in DNA: TGTGCCAGCAGCCAAGAACCCGGTAGTGCAACTGATGAAGCTTTCTTT. Its translation: CASSQEPGSATDEAFF. The chain joins TRBV4-2 to TRBJ1-1; D unclear. CDR3 length: 16 amino acids. Trimming cost V 0 bases and J 7 bases, with 18 bases left between them. Germline CDR1 reads LGHNA; CDR2 reads YNFKEQ.